The 19 T cell receptor beta chains given below trace back to one sample, sequenced in a study of T cell repertoires in cytomegalovirus infection. TCRdb analysed the reads with MiXCR anew, one entry per CDR3 protein. This sample has fewer than 550,000 distinct CDR3 sequences; 26% occur once, and the top ten carry 13%. The specimen sequenced was PBMCs. All receptors derive from a human donor in good health (CMV status not recorded). Some clones in this sample may be carry-over from other donors' samples.

This clonotype appeared a few times. The chain couples TRBV19 to TRBJ1-5, with TRBD1 matching 7 bases. The germline V gene has CDR1 LNHDA and CDR2 SQIVND (reference sequence). The V gene end was trimmed by 9 bases and the J gene end by 4 bases; junction bases not matched to a gene: 9. The CDR3 contains 14 residues. Written as DNA, the CDR3 is TGTGCCAGGGAAGACAGGGTTCCTAATCAGCCCCAGCATTTT. Protein: CAREDRVPNQPQHF.

This clonotype was seen more than once but under ten times. The chain carries TRBV4-3 and TRBJ2-1, with TRBD2 matching 8 bases. The length of the CDR3 is 17 residues. J gave up 4 bases and V 0 bases, and 8 bases lay outside the gene matches. Germline assignment: CDR1 LGHNA and CDR2 YSLEER. Written as DNA, the CDR3 is TGCGCCAGCAGCCAAGAATGGTCCAGCGGGGGATACAATGAGCAGTTCTTC. The encoded protein is CASSQEWSSGGYNEQFF.

V usage is TRBV6-5 and J usage is TRBJ2-1; 7 bases are a match to TRBD1. CDR3 length: 12 residues. J lost 8 bases, V lost 10 bases, and 8 bases had no gene match. Germline CDR1 is MNHEY and CDR2 is SVGAGI. The CDR3 sequence: CATTRGSHEQFF. In DNA form, the CDR3 reads TGTGCCACTACCAGGGGGTCCCATGAGCAGTTCTTC.

The chain has TRBV3-1 and TRBJ2-7; D possibly corresponds to TRBD2 (5 bases). V was clipped by 0 bases and J by 2 bases, with 14 bases between them. Germline V gene lookup returns CDR1 LGHDT and CDR2 YNNKEL (reference sequence). The CDR3 runs to 16 residues. The CDR3 loop is CASSQEPSSRTYEQYF. CDR3 DNA sequence: TGTGCCAGCAGCCAAGAACCGTCTAGCAGGACCTACGAGCAGTACTTC.

The rearrangement uses TRBV6-6 and TRBJ2-7, with TRBD1 matching over 7 bases. Germline V gene data show CDR1 as MNHNY and CDR2 as SVGAGI (reference sequence). The V and J ends lost 6 bases and 4 bases, in that order; junction bases with no gene match: 9. CDR3 length equals 14 residues. The CDR3 DNA follows: TGTGCCAGCAGGAACCGGGACAGACTGTACGAGCAGTACTTC. Translating it yields CASRNRDRLYEQYF.

This clonotype has ten or more counts. The chain employs TRBV12-3 or TRBV12-4 and TRBJ2-7; D gene uncertain. CDR3 length equals 11 residues. The V end lost 3 bases, the J end lost 3 bases, and 3 bases lay between the germline ends. CDR3 nucleotides: TGTGCCAGCAGTTTTGGCTACGAGCAGTACGTC. Residues: CASSFGYEQYV.

The chain is built from TRBV6-2 or TRBV6-3 and TRBJ2-3, with a tentative D call TRBD1 (6 bases). V was shortened by 6 bases and J by 5 bases, with 12 bases between the two germline ends. CDR1 and CDR2 from the germline V gene are MNHEY and SVGEGT. The CDR3 length is 13 residues. The CDR3 DNA follows: TGTGCCAGCAGCTCAGGACAGATAGATACGCAGTATTTT. Protein product: CASSSGQIDTQYF.

V usage is TRBV7-2 and J usage is TRBJ1-5, with D possibly matching TRBD1 (5 bases). This CDR3 region has 14 residues. V was clipped by 6 bases and J by 5 bases, with 14 bases between them. Looked up from germline, CDR1 is SGHTA and CDR2 is FQGNSA. CDR3 amino acids: CASRAAGLDQPQHF. The CDR3 region has the DNA TGTGCCAGCAGAGCCGCAGGGCTGGATCAGCCCCAGCATTTT.

This clonotype was detected many times. The rearrangement links TRBV7-8 to TRBJ1-2, with 8 bases that match TRBD1. The CDR3 consists of 16 residues. Per the germline V gene, CDR1 is SGHVS and CDR2 is FQNEAQ. With V trimmed by 5 bases and J by 3 bases, 11 bases remained unmatched. CDR3 bases: TGTGCCAGCAGCCGTAGGGGACAGGCGCAAGACTATGGCTACACCTTC. Translation: CASSRRGQAQDYGYTF.

This clonotype showed up many times. The rearrangement joins TRBV12-3 or TRBV12-4 to TRBJ2-5; 14 bases are shared with TRBD2. Trimming took 1 base from V and 9 from J; bases not matched to a gene: 7. This CDR3 is built from 16 residues. In nucleotides, the CDR3 is TGTGCCAGCAGTTTAGGGACTAGCGGGAGGTATATGGCCCAGTACTTC. It codes for CASSLGTSGRYMAQYF.

This clonotype has just a few counts. V and J are TRBV5-4 and TRBJ2-6; D not certain. Germline CDR1 and CDR2: SGHNT and YYREEE (reference sequence). CDR3 length equals 15 residues. Trimming pared 6 bases from V and 0 bases from J, leaving 10 bases between. The CDR3 coding sequence is TGTGCCAGCACTTTACACCCCTCTGGGGCCAACGTCCTGACTTTC. Its protein is CASTLHPSGANVLTF.

Many counts were recorded for this clonotype. The V gene is TRBV7-2, the J gene TRBJ1-1; the D is unclear. The V and J ends lost 10 bases and 11 bases respectively, with 20 bases between them. Germline CDR1 is SGHTA and CDR2 is FQGNSA. This CDR3 region has 12 residues. CDR3 DNA sequence: TGTGCCAACGACCGGAGTGACTTACCGGCTTTCTTT. Amino acid sequence: CANDRSDLPAFF.

This clonotype was picked up a small number of times. The genes are TRBV7-2 and TRBJ2-1; TRBD2 aligns across 8 bases. The CDR3 is 14 amino acids. V dropped 5 bases and J dropped 3; count of bases not matched to a gene: 3. Looked up from germline, CDR1 is SGHTA and CDR2 is FQGNSA. The CDR3 sequence is CASSPGLDYNEQFF. The DNA of the CDR3 is TGTGCCAGCAGCCCGGGACTAGACTACAATGAGCAGTTCTTC. The full variable domain, in which reference TRBV7-2 and TRBJ2-1 provide the parts outside the CDR3, is GAGVSQSPSNKVTEKGKDVELRCDPISGHTALYWYRQSLGQGLEFLIYFQGNSAPDKSGLPSDRFSAERTGGSVSTLTIQRTQQEDSAVYLCASSPGLDYNEQFFGPGTRLTVL.

The chain couples TRBV30 to TRBJ1-4; no clear D gene. Per germline, CDR1 GTSNPN and CDR2 SVGIG (reference sequence). V was trimmed by 6 bases and J by 5 bases, leaving 16 bases between them. The CDR3 runs to 14 residues. CDR3 residues: CACSPLRENEKLFF. The CDR3 nucleotides read TGTGCCTGCTCTCCCCTCCGGGAAAATGAAAAACTGTTTTTT. The whole variable domain, remainder taken from reference TRBV30 and TRBJ1-4, is SQTIHQWPATLVQPVGSPLSLECTVEGTSNPNLYWYRQAAGRGLQLLFYSVGIGQISSEVPQNLSASRPQDRQFILSSKKLLLSDSGFYLCACSPLRENEKLFFGSGTQLSVL.

This clonotype was seen repeatedly, ten times or more. The CDR3 region is CASSLGPGTDTQYF. In nucleotides, the CDR3 is TGTGCCAGCAGCCTCGGACCTGGCACAGATACGCAGTATTTT. The gene calls are TRBV7-2 and TRBJ2-3; D not certain. V was trimmed by 5 bases and J by 1 base, leaving 10 bases between them. Germline CDR1 reads SGHTA; CDR2 reads FQGNSA. The CDR3 is 14 residues long. Looking up the rest from reference TRBV7-2 and TRBJ2-3 gives the full variable domain: GAGVSQSPSNKVTEKGKDVELRCDPISGHTALYWYRQSLGQGLEFLIYFQGNSAPDKSGLPSDRFSAERTGGSVSTLTIQRTQQEDSAVYLCASSLGPGTDTQYFGPGTRLTVL.

This clonotype was counted a few times. This chain joins TRBV7-8 and TRBJ1-6; TRBD1 agrees at 7 bases. V was pared by 5 bases and J by 8 bases, with 15 bases of the junction left unmatched. The CDR3 runs 17 residues. CDR1 SGHVS and CDR2 FQNEAQ come from the germline V gene. The CDR3 coding sequence is TGTGCCAGCAGCCCTCGACAGGGATTTCTATCTTATTCACCCCTCCACTTT. Amino acids: CASSPRQGFLSYSPLHF.

In its sample, this clonotype was seen many times. This chain uses TRBV7-2 with TRBJ2-7, with 7 bases fitting TRBD2. Germline lookup yields CDR1 SGHTA and CDR2 FQGNSA. The CDR3 has 14 amino acids. V lost 5 bases to trimming and J lost 1 base; unmatched junction nucleotides: 5. The CDR3 loop reads CASSPQGGSYEQYV. In DNA, the CDR3 is TGTGCCAGCAGCCCCCAGGGAGGGTCCTACGAGCAGTACGTC.

The genes are TRBV29-1 and TRBJ1-2, with 9 bases identical to TRBD1. Germline assignment: CDR1 SQVTM and CDR2 ANQGSEA. This CDR3 comprises 17 residues. J lost 4 bases, V lost 8 bases, and 20 bases had no gene match. The CDR3 DNA sequence: TGCAGCTCACAAGGCTTGGGGACAGGGCCTACCCCCTATGGCTACACCTTC. It yields the protein CSSQGLGTGPTPYGYTF.

The V and J genes are TRBV10-3 and TRBJ2-1, with D possibly being TRBD1 (6 bases). The length of the CDR3 is 14 residues. Germline lookup yields CDR1 ENHRY and CDR2 SYGVKD. Trimming stripped 3 bases from V and 3 bases from J, with 9 bases between. CDR3 region: CAISDRGFYNEQFF. The DNA for the CDR3 is TGTGCCATCAGTGACAGGGGCTTCTACAATGAGCAGTTCTTC.